A single sample gave rise to the 12 T cell receptor beta chains below, sequenced in a study of response to subunit inactivated influenza vaccine. TCRdb analysed the RT-PCR reads with MiXCR anew, one entry per CDR3 protein. The sample lists more than 550,000 distinct CDR3 sequences, about an eighth occurring once. This specimen was PBMCs from blood, taken on the day of vaccination. These receptors all come from a man aged 50 to 60 who received an inactivated influenza vaccine.

This clonotype was counted many times. J is TRBJ2-3 and V is TRBV5-1; D gene ambiguous. This CDR3 contains 12 residues. V lost 4 bases and J lost 5, with 8 bases in between. Looked up from germline, CDR1 is SGHRS and CDR2 is YFSETQ. CDR3 DNA: TGCGCCAGCAGCCAAGACTTAGATACGCAGTATTTT. Protein product: CASSQDLDTQYF.

This clonotype has just a few counts. The chain couples TRBV6-2 or TRBV6-3 to TRBJ2-7, with 7 bases matching TRBD1. After removal of 0 bases from V and 6 bases from J, the junction contained 5 bases not matched to a gene. The CDR3 is 14 amino acids. Germline loops: CDR1 MNHEY, CDR2 SVGEGT. The CDR3 nucleotides are TGTGCCAGCAGTTACTCGATGGCAGGGGGCGAGCAGTACTTC. This sequence encodes CASSYSMAGGEQYF.

In its sample, this clonotype was seen a few times. The CDR3 protein is CASRQWGGGSTNEKLFF. The DNA of the CDR3 is TGTGCCAGCAGACAATGGGGCGGTGGCTCAACTAATGAAAAACTGTTTTTT. V is TRBV3-1 and J is TRBJ1-4; a possible D gene is TRBD1 (5 bases). The length of the CDR3 is 17 residues. Germline loops: CDR1 LGHDT, CDR2 YNNKEL (reference sequence). Between the trimmed V and J ends, which lost 6 bases and 0 bases, there was a span of 17 bases.

The CDR3 reads CASSSDGSFSYEQYF. In DNA form, the CDR3 reads TGTGCCAGCAGCTCGGACGGGAGTTTCTCCTACGAGCAGTACTTC. The rearrangement joins TRBV4-2 to TRBJ2-7; tentative D call: TRBD2 (6 bases). Trimming cost V 5 bases and J 0 bases, with 14 bases left between them. The CDR3 sequence is 15 residues long. Germline CDR1 and CDR2: LGHNA and YNFKEQ.

The genes are TRBV24-1 and TRBJ1-5, with D maybe TRBD1 (5 bases). The CDR3 spans 13 residues. The V gene lost 5 bases and the J gene lost 4 bases, with 8 bases spanning the gap. CDR1 is KGHDR and CDR2 is SFDVKD in the germline V gene. This CDR3 reads CATSVRGNQPQHF. CDR3 nucleotide sequence: TGTGCCACCAGTGTCCGGGGGAATCAGCCCCAGCATTTT.

This clonotype showed up just a few times. The chain is built from TRBV5-1 and TRBJ2-2, with 10 bases identical to TRBD1. Germline CDR1 SGHRS, CDR2 YFSETQ. Losses at the gene ends were 6 bases for V and 8 bases for J; bases not matched to a gene: 7. This CDR3 comprises 14 residues. CDR3 sequence (DNA): TGCGCCAGCAACCGGGACAGGGGACCGGGGGAGCTGTTTTTT. It translates to CASNRDRGPGELFF.

This clonotype was detected a few times. The CDR3 nucleotides are TGCGCCAGCAGCTTGATTTCCTCCCCCGATACGCAGTATTTT. Translation: CASSLISSPDTQYF. The genes are TRBV5-1 and TRBJ2-3, with D uncertain. In germline, CDR1 is SGHRS, CDR2 YFSETQ. CDR3 length equals 14 residues. With 1 base removed from V and 6 bases from J, the gap between germline ends came to 12 bases.

In this sample, this clonotype turned up many times. J is TRBJ2-7 and V is TRBV12-3 or TRBV12-4, with 8 bases lining up with TRBD1. The CDR3 spans 16 residues. V shed 4 bases and J 4 bases; nucleotides not matched to a gene: 12. CDR3 residues: CASSSSPGQGGYEQYF. In nucleotides, the CDR3 is TGTGCCAGCAGTTCCTCTCCCGGACAGGGCGGGTACGAGCAGTACTTC.

This sequence joins TRBV4-2 and TRBJ2-5; D uncertain. The germline CDR1 and CDR2 sequences are LGHNA and YNFKEQ. Trimming left V 0 bases short and J 4 bases short, with 6 bases between. This CDR3 region has 13 residues. The CDR3: CASSQEIGETQYF. The CDR3 DNA follows: TGTGCCAGCAGCCAAGAAATTGGAGAGACCCAGTACTTC.

CDR3 in DNA: TGTGCCTGGAGTGTAGGTGACCCTTCCACCTACACCATATATTTT. Its translation is CAWSVGDPSTYTIYF. This chain connects TRBV30 to TRBJ1-3; the D is unclear. There are 15 residues in the CDR3. Germline V gene lookup returns CDR1 GTSNPN and CDR2 SVGIG (reference sequence). V was pared by 0 bases and J by 8 bases, with 17 bases between.

This clonotype was seen only a few times. The rearrangement links TRBV5-1 to TRBJ2-2; the match to TRBD1 covers 7 bases. V was pared by 4 bases and J by 0 bases, with 6 bases of the junction left unmatched. The germline V gene encodes CDR1 SGHRS and CDR2 YFSETQ. The length of the CDR3 is 16 residues. CDR3 bases: TGCGCCAGCAGCCCGCTCGGGACAGCGAACACCGGGGAGCTGTTTTTT. It codes for CASSPLGTANTGELFF.

The rearrangement links TRBV29-1 to TRBJ1-1; no firm D call. The CDR3 loop spans 13 amino acids. Per germline, CDR1 SQVTM and CDR2 ANQGSEA. With 6 bases removed from V and 2 bases from J, the gap between germline ends came to 13 bases. The CDR3 is CSVLGSPNTEAFF. CDR3 DNA: TGCAGCGTCCTCGGATCGCCCAACACTGAAGCTTTCTTT.